Below are 28 T cell receptor beta chains sequenced from a single sample in a study of T cell repertoires in cytomegalovirus infection. No antigen is known for these receptors. TCRdb processed the reads anew with MiXCR; each CDR3 protein has one entry. Of about a million distinct CDR3 sequences listed, approximately 33% were seen once; the top ten hold 10% to 15%. The material was cultured CD8+ T cells from PBMCs, obtained from culture after CMV antigen stimulation. These receptors were collected from a human donor in good health (CMV status not recorded). Some clones in this sample may be carry-over from other donors' samples.

The chain recombines TRBV5-6 with TRBJ2-1; D is perhaps TRBD2 (6 bases). Germline V gene lookup returns CDR1 SGHDT and CDR2 YYEEEE. The CDR3 extends over 13 amino acids. The ends were cut back, 4 bases at V and 10 bases at J, with 15 bases in the middle. CDR3: CASSPGLSLEQFF. CDR3 DNA: TGTGCCAGCAGCCCCGGACTATCACTCGAGCAGTTCTTC.

V and J are TRBV6-4 and TRBJ2-3; D is uncertain. From germline, CDR1 is MRHNA and CDR2 SNTAGT. With 0 bases removed from V and 1 base from J, the gap between germline ends came to 14 bases. The CDR3 spans 17 residues. The CDR3 sequence is CASSDSVDEPCTDTQYF. The CDR3 DNA reads TGTGCCAGCAGTGACTCGGTGGATGAGCCTTGCACAGATACGCAGTATTTT.

This clonotype came up many times. V and J are TRBV7-6 and TRBJ2-7; D ambiguous. The CDR3 totals 13 residues. The V end was cut by 7 bases, the J end by 0 bases, with 10 bases between. CDR1 is SGHVS, CDR2 FNYEAQ, per germline. The CDR3, as DNA: TGTGCCAGCATGGGCAGCCCCTCCTACGAGCAGTACTTC. It encodes CASMGSPSYEQYF. Full variable domain (remainder filled in from reference TRBV7-6 and TRBJ2-7): GAGVSQSPRYKVTKRGQDVALRCDPISGHVSLYWYRQALGQGPEFLTYFNYEAQQDKSGLPNDRFSAERPEGSISTLTIQRTEQRDSAMYRCASMGSPSYEQYFGPGTRLTVT.

CDR3 residues: CASSGQGYAEAFF. The CDR3 nucleotides are TGTGCCAGCAGTGGACAGGGATACGCTGAAGCTTTCTTT. The gene calls are TRBV7-2 and TRBJ1-1; 8 positions match TRBD1. The germline CDR1 and CDR2 sequences are SGHTA and FQGNSA. The CDR3 contains 13 residues. The ends lost 6 bases at V and 6 bases at J; junction bases unmatched: 6. The entire variable domain, with the rest obtained from reference TRBV7-2 and TRBJ1-1, is as follows: GAGVSQSPSNKVTEKGKDVELRCDPISGHTALYWYRQSLGQGLEFLIYFQGNSAPDKSGLPSDRFSAERTGGSVSTLTIQRTQQEDSAVYLCASSGQGYAEAFFGQGTRLTVV.

This clonotype has only a few counts. This chain joins TRBV6-2 or TRBV6-3 and TRBJ1-2; TRBD1 matches 8 bases. The CDR3 extends over 16 amino acids. The V gene's germline CDR1 is MNHEY and CDR2 SVGEGT. V shed 8 bases and J 0 bases; nucleotides not matched to a gene: 11. The CDR3 region is CASSTGTGDTNYGYTF. The CDR3 DNA sequence: TGTGCCAGCTCCACGGGGACAGGCGATACTAACTATGGCTACACCTTC.

The chain recombines TRBV7-9 with TRBJ2-3; 10 bases map to TRBD2. Germline-derived CDR1 and CDR2 are SEHNR and FQNEAQ (reference sequence). The CDR3 extends over 15 amino acids. The J segment lost 5 bases and the V segment lost 3 bases, leaving 5 bases of the junction unmatched. The CDR3: CASSFGLADLDTQYF. The CDR3 region has the DNA TGTGCCAGCAGCTTCGGACTAGCGGACTTAGATACGCAGTATTTT.

The CDR3 region has the DNA TGTGCCAGTAGTATGGACCCGGGACTCCGATGGGATACGCAGTATTTT. Protein product: CASSMDPGLRWDTQYF. The V gene is TRBV19, the J gene TRBJ2-3; possible D gene TRBD2, 6 bases. Germline V gene lookup returns CDR1 LNHDA and CDR2 SQIVND (reference sequence). This CDR3 has 16 amino acids. Deletions cut 3 bases from V and 6 bases from J, with 19 bases between.

This clonotype has just a few counts. The chain employs TRBV5-5 and TRBJ2-1; tentative D call: TRBD2 (5 bases). With 0 bases removed from V and 0 bases from J, the gap between germline ends came to 10 bases. Per germline, CDR1 SGHKS and CDR2 YYEKEE (reference sequence). The CDR3 spans 16 residues. CDR3 protein: CASSLGGRPSYNEQFF. Here the CDR3 DNA reads TGTGCCAGCAGCTTGGGAGGGCGTCCCTCCTACAATGAGCAGTTCTTC.

The chain uses TRBV10-2 and TRBJ1-6, with TRBD1 matching 8 bases. This CDR3 contains 16 residues. Germline CDR1 and CDR2: WSHSY and SAAADI. Trimming took 6 bases from V and 6 from J; bases not matched to a gene: 10. This chain's CDR3 is CASRGGQADANSPLHF. CDR3 nucleotide sequence: TGCGCCAGCAGAGGGGGACAGGCCGATGCTAATTCACCCCTCCACTTT.

This clonotype was detected ten times or more. The chain is built from TRBV7-2 and TRBJ1-1; D might be TRBD1 (5 bases). V lost 4 bases to trimming and J lost 6 bases, with 12 bases between them. Germline V lookup: CDR1 SGHTA, CDR2 FQGNSA. This CDR3 region has 13 residues. CDR3 sequence reads: CASSWGRHSEAFF. The CDR3 DNA reads TGTGCCAGCAGCTGGGGGAGACACTCTGAAGCTTTCTTT.

This clonotype was counted a few times. The chain couples TRBV7-9 to TRBJ1-4; TRBD1 might be the D (5 bases). CDR3 size: 17 residues. Germline values: CDR1 SEHNR, CDR2 FQNEAQ (reference sequence). V lost 3 bases and J 0 bases, leaving 14 bases between the germline ends. The CDR3: CASSFPPRGATNEKLFF. In DNA form, the CDR3 reads TGTGCCAGCAGCTTTCCTCCCCGAGGGGCAACTAATGAAAAACTGTTTTTT.

In this sample, this clonotype turned up a few times. The rearrangement links TRBV6-8 to TRBJ2-1, with D possibly TRBD1 on 6 matching bases. Germline CDR1 and CDR2: MNHGY and SAAAGT. Trimming removed 4 bases from V and 8 bases from J, with 15 bases in between. The CDR3 contains 14 residues. CDR3 in amino acids: CASSSPGAGDEQFF. The CDR3 coding sequence is TGTGCCAGCAGTTCCCCCGGGGCAGGGGATGAGCAGTTCTTC.

This clonotype was counted at least ten times. The chain links TRBV7-8 to TRBJ1-1, with D maybe TRBD1 (6 bases). CDR3 length: 15 amino acids. CDR1 and CDR2 (germline): SGHVS, FQNEAQ. With 4 bases removed from V and 5 bases from J, the gap between germline ends came to 17 bases. This chain's CDR3 is CASSSKGTHRTEAFF. CDR3 sequence (DNA): TGTGCCAGCAGCTCGAAGGGGACACACCGGACTGAAGCTTTCTTT.

This clonotype has just a few counts. This chain uses TRBV7-9 with TRBJ2-7, with D unresolved. From germline, CDR1 is SEHNR and CDR2 FQNEAQ (reference sequence). V lost 6 bases to trimming and J lost 5 bases, with 14 bases between them. This CDR3 spans 13 amino acids. The CDR3: CASSIGNFNEQYF. Written as DNA, the CDR3 is TGTGCCAGCAGTATCGGCAATTTCAACGAGCAGTACTTC.

Ten or more counts support this clonotype. The rearrangement joins TRBV7-8 to TRBJ2-2, with 16 bases lining up with TRBD2. CDR1 is SGHVS, CDR2 FQNEAQ, per germline. The V gene end was trimmed by 0 bases and the J gene end by 6 bases; junction bases not matched to a gene: 10. This CDR3 is 20 amino acids long. This CDR3 is CASSLAGTSGGAFYPGELFF. The CDR3 bases are TGTGCCAGCAGCTTAGCGGGGACTAGCGGGGGGGCCTTCTATCCCGGGGAGCTGTTTTTT.

In this sample, this clonotype turned up a few times. J is TRBJ1-2 and V is TRBV12-5; TRBD1 might be the D (6 bases). Germline assignment: CDR1 LGHNT and CDR2 FRNRAP. Trimming left V 6 bases short and J 0 bases short, with 17 bases between. This CDR3 has 16 residues. The CDR3 DNA follows: TGTGCTAGTGGACCCCAGGACAGAGCCTCTAACTATGGCTACACCTTC. Amino acids: CASGPQDRASNYGYTF.

This clonotype was observed at least ten times. The chain has TRBV28 and TRBJ1-6; no definite D call. Germline CDR1 is MDHEN and CDR2 is SYDVKM. The V gene lost 2 bases and the J gene lost 7 bases, with 12 bases spanning the gap. The CDR3 contains 15 residues. CDR3 sequence: CASSLGSQINSPLHF. DNA of the CDR3: TGTGCCAGCAGTTTAGGCAGCCAGATAAATTCACCCCTCCACTTT.

This clonotype appeared a few times. The chain couples TRBV2 to TRBJ1-2, with 8 bases fitting TRBD1. Trimming took 7 bases from V and 7 from J; bases not matched to a gene: 5. CDR1 is SNHLY, CDR2 FYNNEI, per germline. The CDR3 consists of 12 residues. Here the CDR3 reads CASISGGFGYTF. The CDR3 nucleotides read TGTGCCAGCATCTCAGGGGGCTTTGGCTACACCTTC.

This clonotype was picked up a small number of times. V usage is TRBV28 and J usage is TRBJ2-7; 10 positions agree with TRBD2. The CDR3 is 14 residues long. The germline V gene has CDR1 MDHEN and CDR2 SYDVKM. V dropped 6 bases and J dropped 3; count of bases not matched to a gene: 5. The DNA for the CDR3 is TGTGCCAGCAGAGCTCTAGCGGGGGTCTACGAGCAGTACTTC. It codes for CASRALAGVYEQYF.

The J gene is TRBJ2-3, the V gene TRBV7-9; 10 positions match TRBD1. Germline loops: CDR1 SEHNR, CDR2 FQNEAQ (reference sequence). V shed 5 bases and J 5 bases; nucleotides not matched to a gene: 13. This CDR3 contains 17 residues. CDR3 DNA sequence: TGTGCCAGCAGCACCAAGGAGACAGGGGGCTGGTTAGATACGCAGTATTTT. This sequence encodes CASSTKETGGWLDTQYF. Combining the CDR3 with reference TRBV7-9 and TRBJ2-3 gives the whole variable domain DTGVSQNPRHKITKRGQNVTFRCDPISEHNRLYWYRQTLGQGPEFLTYFQNEAQLEKSRLLSDRFSAERPKGSFSTLEIQRTEQGDSAMYLCASSTKETGGWLDTQYFGPGTRLTVL.

This rearrangement joins TRBV6-2 or TRBV6-3 to TRBJ2-7; 8 bases map to TRBD1. V lost 6 bases and J lost 2; bases outside the gene matches: 6. Germline CDR1 is MNHEY and CDR2 is SVGEGT. CDR3 length equals 14 residues. As DNA, the CDR3 is TGTGCCAGCAGCTGGACAGGGAAAACCTACGAGCAGTACGTC. This translates into CASSWTGKTYEQYV.

To note about this clonotype: Being one base from a much bigger clone, this may be a read error. The V and J genes are TRBV7-2 and TRBJ2-7; maybe TRBD2 (5 bases). CDR3 length equals 13 residues. Germline V gene sequence: CDR1 SGHTA, CDR2 FQGNSA. In nucleotides, the CDR3 is TGTGTCAGCAGCTTAGCGCTACTCCACGAGCAGTACGTC. It translates to CVSSLALLHEQYV.

The CDR3 reads CASSFTDSGNTIYF. The CDR3, as DNA: TGTGCCAGCAGTTTCACAGACTCTGGAAACACCATATATTTT. The V and J genes are TRBV12-3 or TRBV12-4 and TRBJ1-3; D gene ambiguous. The V and J ends lost 3 bases and 0 bases respectively, with 6 bases between them. The length of the CDR3 is 14 residues.

The V call is TRBV27, the J call TRBJ1-2; D not certain. This CDR3 is 13 amino acids long. Germline lookup yields CDR1 MNHEY and CDR2 SMNVEV (reference sequence). The V end lost 4 bases, the J end lost 8 bases, and 14 bases lay between the germline ends. The DNA of the CDR3 is TGTGCCAGCAGTTCCGGTATGGTGAAGGGCTACACCTTC. This encodes CASSSGMVKGYTF.

This clonotype was recorded many times. The chain carries TRBV7-8 and TRBJ1-2; D is ambiguous. The length of the CDR3 is 16 residues. V was pared by 5 bases and J by 0 bases, with 16 bases between. Per germline, CDR1 SGHVS and CDR2 FQNEAQ. For the CDR3, the DNA is TGTGCCAGCAGCATCGGACTAGGCGCGTCTAACTATGGCTACACCTTC. This codes for CASSIGLGASNYGYTF.

V and J are TRBV28 and TRBJ1-2, with a weak D call TRBD1 (6 bases). Per the germline V gene, CDR1 is MDHEN and CDR2 is SYDVKM. The CDR3 is 14 residues long. Trimming removed 4 bases at V and 8 bases at J, with 17 bases between. The CDR3 loop is CASSSLDGGHGYTF. CDR3 in DNA: TGTGCCAGCAGTTCCTTGGACGGGGGGCACGGCTACACCTTC.

This clonotype was observed a handful of times. The chain has TRBV7-6 and TRBJ2-1, with D possibly being TRBD1 (6 bases). The CDR3 runs 15 residues. Trimming shortened V by 5 bases and J by 1 base, and 12 bases separated the two germline ends. Germline CDR1 is SGHVS and CDR2 is FNYEAQ. CDR3 region: CASSPVGTSYNEQFF. As DNA, the CDR3 is TGTGCCAGCAGCCCAGTGGGGACATCCTACAATGAGCAGTTCTTC.

The genes are TRBV7-8 and TRBJ1-1; possibly TRBD1 for D (5 bases). CDR1 and CDR2 from the germline V gene are SGHVS and FQNEAQ. There are 18 residues in the CDR3. V was cut by 3 bases and J by 0 bases, with 20 bases left in between. The DNA of the CDR3 is TGTGCCAGCAGCTTGTTACAGGTTGGGCGCCCCATGAACACTGAAGCTTTCTTT. Translation: CASSLLQVGRPMNTEAFF.